The T cell receptor beta chain described here comes from a study of blood T cell repertoires in COVID-19. Looking at the study overall: The samples span acute and convalescent COVID-19 from the United States, Italy and Spain.

Losses at the gene ends were 3 bases for V and 4 bases for J; bases not matched to a gene: 1. This CDR3 has 16 amino acids. Germline V lookup: CDR1 MDHEN, CDR2 SYDVKM. In the original analysis: Estimated nucleated cell counts came from reference gene primer amplification. Method: immunoSEQ multiplex PCR; TCRdb's copy keeps in-frame clones and lacks some. The V and J calls and clone size are taken from that table; D and trimming were inferred from the DNA. The repertoire consists of over 90,000 clones, with around 90% occurring once and the leading ten covering around 5%. This TCR was sampled from a woman between 45 and 60 years old with COVID-19, enrolled during active disease. The chain is built from TRBV28 and TRBJ1-6; TRBD1 matches 12 bases. Sequencing input: peripheral blood. The CDR3 DNA reads as TGTGCCAGCAGTTTGGGACAGGGGGCTTATAATTCACCCCTCCACTTT. It specifies CASSLGQGAYNSPLHF.